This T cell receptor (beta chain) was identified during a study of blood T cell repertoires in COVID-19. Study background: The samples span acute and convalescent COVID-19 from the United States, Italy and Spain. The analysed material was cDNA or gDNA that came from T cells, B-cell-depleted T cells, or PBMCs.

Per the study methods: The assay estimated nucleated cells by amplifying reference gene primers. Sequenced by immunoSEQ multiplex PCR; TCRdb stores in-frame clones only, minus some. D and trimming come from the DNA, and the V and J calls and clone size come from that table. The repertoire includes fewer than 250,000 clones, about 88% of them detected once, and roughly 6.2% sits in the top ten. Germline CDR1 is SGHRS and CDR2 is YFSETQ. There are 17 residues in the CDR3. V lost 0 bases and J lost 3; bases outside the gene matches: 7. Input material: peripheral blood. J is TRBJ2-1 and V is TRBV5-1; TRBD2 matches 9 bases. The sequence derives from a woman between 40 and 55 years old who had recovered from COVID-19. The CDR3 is CASSLDSGSTYYNEQFF. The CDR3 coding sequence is TGCGCCAGCAGCTTGGATAGCGGGAGTACCTACTACAATGAGCAGTTCTTC.